This TCR beta chain was recovered during a study of Ad26.COV2.S vaccination and SARS-CoV-2 variants (dated by TCRdb to the early 2020s). Background on the whole study: Vaccine-arm donors came from COV1001, a multicentre, randomized, double-blind, placebo-controlled phase I-IIa trial of Ad26.COV2.S in healthy adults. Dosing of Ad26.COV2.S was intramuscular, at either 5x10^10 or 1x10^11 viral particles, delivered as one shot or as two shots spaced 56 days apart. The specificity and breadth of SARS-CoV-2-reactive T cell receptors after Ad26.COV2.S vaccination were assessed by TCRbeta repertoire sequencing. The TCR-sequenced set comprised approximately 32 samples: about 19 Ad26.COV2.S vaccine recipients, 5 placebo recipients and 8 SARS-CoV-2 convalescent individuals. Trial participants were randomized into five groups of five: low-dose or high-dose Ad26.COV2.S given once or twice, or placebo on both occasions. Throughout the experiments and outcome assessment, investigators stayed blinded to trial group allocation. What the study reported, not specific to this receptor: According to the authors, total T cell responses may have been underestimated by the TCR breadth and depth analyses. Substantial breadth of spike-specific CD8+ and CD4+ T cell responses was reported after vaccination. Vaccine and placebo recipients had comparable non-spike TCR breadth, which fits with the vaccine containing only spike. The study was not powered to compare responses between vaccine doses or regimens. Compared with placebo recipients, Ad26.COV2.S recipients showed higher spike-specific TCR breadth (P = 0.0014).

Trimming takes 4 bases from V and 8 bases from J, and the germline ends sit 15 bases apart. CDR3 length: 13 amino acids, cysteine to phenylalanine. Only the CDR3 DNA is retained, 39 bases long and in frame from the first base. Sequences SGHRS (CDR1) and YFSETQ (CDR2) are obtained from the germline V gene. The immunoSEQ Assay was used to sequence TCRbeta CDR3 regions. After extraction, genomic DNA underwent amplification by bias-controlled multiplex PCR, followed by high-throughput sequencing. On the authors' methods: To quantify the absolute abundance of every unique TCRbeta CDR3 region, sequences were collapsed and filtered. T cell fraction was estimated by normalizing TCRbeta template counts to usable DNA, which was measured by amplifying reference genes present in all nucleated cells. Repertoire TCRs were annotated as SARS-CoV-2-specific by exact matching of V gene, CDR3 amino acid sequence and J gene to a known reactive TCR set. The reference SARS-CoV-2 TCR set was derived from MIRA and filtered for enrichment in COVID-19-positive ImmuneCODE repertoires, a step that removed public or cross-reactive TCRs. Drawing on the MIRA antigens, annotated TCRs were analysed further at the level of specific ORF or position within ORF. Breadth was defined as the number of annotated unique rearrangements divided by the total number of unique productive rearrangements, and depth was defined as the summed frequency of the annotated unique rearrangements. Two-sided Wilcoxon rank-sum tests were applied when comparing TCR breadth between groups. TCRdb took over this immuneACCESS table, retaining in-frame rearrangements with V and J assigned. Such tables are incomplete; in checked studies, under half of the missing clones stem from an unresolved V gene, and the remainder is unexplained. V and J calls and clone size are given by that table; D and trimming were obtained from the DNA. The sample table lists 350,000 to 450,000 clones, roughly four fifths of them with a count of one. The top ten hold approximately 7.8% of the sample.

Taken with the paper, the label for treatment or condition translates to: approximately 18 received Ad26.COV2.S at low or high dose, single or two shots; 5 received placebo; per-sample allocation not given. Repertoires of vaccine and placebo recipients were sequenced from samples taken on day 63 after the first injection. In Cohort 1b, 25 adults aged 18-55 years were enrolled at a single site in Boston, USA, between 29 July and 7 August 2020. Ad26.COV2.S consisted of a replication-incompetent adenovirus type 26 vector by which a prefusion-stabilized SARS-CoV-2 spike protein from the original Wuhan strain was expressed. This clone occurred once. This receptor's antigen is unknown. No base quality information exists; no much larger clone differs at one position.

The TCR sequence derives from a person aged 18-60 years who received the Ad26.COV2.S COVID-19 vaccine or a placebo. Sequenced material: peripheral blood, taken in a trial of Ad26.COV2.S vaccine versus placebo. The V and J genes are TRBV5-1 and TRBJ1-2; the D gene lacks a confident call. The DNA reads TGCGCCAGCAGCCCGACACCTTCTATAGGCTACACCTTC. Its protein product is CASSPTPSIGYTF.